Presented here are 25 T cell receptor beta chains from one specimen sequenced in a study of T cells in Graves' hyperthyroidism and ophthalmopathy (dated by TCRdb to the late 2010s). The library was obtained by multiplex PCR. Instrument used: Illumina HiSeq 2000. The TCR beta CDR3 regions were amplified from RNA transcripts. A first-round RT-PCR of the TCR CDR3 used the HTBI primer set with the Qiagen OneStep RT-PCR kit. The raw public data were reprocessed by TCRdb itself: fastp quality trimming at Q25, MiXCR clonotype calling, in-frame beta chains only. Each CDR3 protein gets just one entry, which takes the most common genes and DNA from the rows behind it. This sample holds about 350,000 distinct CDR3 sequences; about an eighth were observed only once. The ten largest clonotypes hold roughly 35% of the sample. Sequencing used blood. These receptors originate from a woman aged 40 to 49 with Graves' ophthalmopathy.

This clonotype was found many times. The genes are TRBV11-2 and TRBJ1-1; the D is unclear. V was cut by 3 bases and J by 5 bases, with 13 bases left in between. This CDR3 is built from 14 residues. Germline V gene lookup returns CDR1 SGHAT and CDR2 FQNNGV. The CDR3 region has the DNA TGTGCCAGCAGCTTGCTCGGGAGGAATACTGAAGCTTTCTTT. It yields the protein CASSLLGRNTEAFF.

This rearrangement joins TRBV5-1 to TRBJ1-1; D is ambiguous. Trimming removed 2 bases from V and 5 bases from J, with 13 bases in between. The germline V gene has CDR1 SGHRS and CDR2 YFSETQ. CDR3 length: 14 residues. CDR3 bases: TGCGCCAGCAGCTTTAGACATTCCGGGACTGAAGCTTTCTTT. It encodes CASSFRHSGTEAFF.

This clonotype was counted ten times or more. The chain recombines TRBV7-8 with TRBJ2-7, with TRBD1 matching over 10 bases. Per the germline V gene, CDR1 is SGHVS and CDR2 is FQNEAQ. This CDR3 is built from 15 residues. The V segment lost 1 base and the J segment 3 bases; nucleotides outside the gene matches: 3. The CDR3 protein is CASSLGRDRGYEQYF. CDR3 nucleotides: TGTGCCAGCAGCTTAGGACGGGACAGGGGCTACGAGCAGTACTTC. The whole variable domain, remainder taken from reference TRBV7-8 and TRBJ2-7, is GAGVSQSPRYKVAKRGQDVALRCDPISGHVSLFWYQQALGQGPEFLTYFQNEAQLDKSGLPSDRFFAERPEGSVSTLKIQRTQQEDSAVYLCASSLGRDRGYEQYFGPGTRLTVT.

This clonotype was counted ten times or more. V usage is TRBV7-2 and J usage is TRBJ2-6; no clear D. Germline lookup yields CDR1 SGHTA and CDR2 FQGNSA. The CDR3 contains 15 residues. Trimming removed 7 bases at V and 4 bases at J, with 14 bases between. CDR3 sequence (DNA): TGTGCCAGCATCCTAGTCCCAGCCGGGGCCAACGTCCTGACTTTC. Its protein product is CASILVPAGANVLTF.

This clonotype was recorded many times. This sequence joins TRBV20-1 and TRBJ1-2; D might be TRBD1 (5 bases). Germline CDR1 is DFQATT and CDR2 is SNEGSKA (reference sequence). Trimming cost V 0 bases and J 1 base, with 18 bases left between them. The CDR3 is 17 residues long. As DNA, the CDR3 is TGCAGTGCTAGAGACTCTGGGGGGAAAACATATAACTATGGCTACACCTTC. Its translation is CSARDSGGKTYNYGYTF.

This clonotype was seen repeatedly, ten times or more. The chain couples TRBV25-1 to TRBJ2-2, with TRBD1 as a possible D gene (7 bases). From germline, CDR1 is MGHDK and CDR2 SYGVNS. The V end was cut by 5 bases, the J end by 9 bases, with 16 bases between. CDR3 size: 14 residues. This CDR3 is CASSPPGGRRELFF. The CDR3 DNA reads TGTGCCAGCAGTCCGCCAGGGGGGCGGCGGGAGCTGTTTTTT.

As regards this clonotype: A much larger clone lies a single base off, so this may be a read error. Written as DNA, the CDR3 is TGTGCCAGCAAGTCTGGACCCAATGAGCACTTCTTC. It is translated as CASKSGPNEHFF. The chain combines TRBV7-9 with TRBJ2-1; D is unresolved. Germline V gene lookup returns CDR1 SEHNR and CDR2 FQNEAQ (reference sequence). This CDR3 region has 12 residues.

This clonotype was detected ten times or more. The V gene is TRBV12-3 or TRBV12-4, the J gene TRBJ1-1; TRBD1 might be the D (6 bases). CDR3 length equals 15 residues. Between the trimmed V and J ends, which lost 3 bases and 7 bases, there was a span of 18 bases. CDR3: CASSFHIPGVGEAFF. The CDR3 nucleotides are TGTGCCAGCAGTTTCCATATCCCAGGGGTTGGTGAAGCTTTCTTT.

This clonotype was counted only a few times. As DNA, the CDR3 is TGTGCCAGCAGTTACTCCGGACTAGCGGTCTACAATGAGCAGTTCTTC. Translating it yields CASSYSGLAVYNEQFF. This chain connects TRBV6-6 to TRBJ2-1; 10 nucleotides line up with TRBD2. Germline V gene data show CDR1 as MNHNY and CDR2 as SVGAGI (reference sequence). Trimming removed 0 bases from V and 3 bases from J; junction bases left unmatched: 2. The CDR3 consists of 16 residues.

V and J are TRBV29-1 and TRBJ1-2; D is uncertain. The CDR3 length is 13 residues. V lost 4 bases and J 9 bases, leaving 18 bases between the germline ends. CDR1 and CDR2 (germline): SQVTM, ANQGSEA. The DNA of the CDR3 is TGCAGCGTTGCCGGTCCCGGGGTAGGTAGCTACACCTTC. Translation gives CSVAGPGVGSYTF. The full variable domain, rest sourced from reference TRBV29-1 and TRBJ1-2, is SAVISQKPSRDICQRGTSLTIQCQVDSQVTMMFWYRQQPGQSLTLIATANQGSEATYESGFVIDKFPISRPNLTFSTLTVSNMSPEDSSIYLCSVAGPGVGSYTFGSGTRLTVV.

The chain carries TRBV14 and TRBJ1-6; unclear D gene. Per the germline V gene, CDR1 is SGHDN and CDR2 is FVKESK. This CDR3 has 15 residues. The V end was cut by 1 base, the J end by 1 base, with 5 bases between. The CDR3 loop is CASSQGVSYNSPLHF. The CDR3, as DNA: TGTGCCAGCAGCCAAGGGGTGTCCTATAATTCACCCCTCCACTTT.

This clonotype was observed many times. This chain connects TRBV5-5 to TRBJ2-1, with D possibly being TRBD1 or TRBD2 (5 bases each). Germline CDR1 is SGHKS and CDR2 is YYEKEE (reference sequence). Between the trimmed V and J ends, which lost 5 bases and 9 bases, there was a span of 9 bases. CDR3 length: 11 residues. The CDR3 nucleotides read TGTGCCAGCAGGGGGGTGGGTGAGCAGTTCTTC. Its translation: CASRGVGEQFF.

This clonotype appeared many times. The chain uses TRBV13 and TRBJ2-3, with D maybe TRBD1 (6 bases). Germline V gene lookup returns CDR1 PRHDT and CDR2 FYEKMQ (reference sequence). This CDR3 is built from 16 residues. The ends were cut back, 2 bases at V and 2 bases at J, with 14 bases in the middle. CDR3 residues: CASSLLRTAYTDTQYF. CDR3 nucleotides: TGTGCCAGCAGCTTATTGCGGACAGCATACACAGATACGCAGTATTTT.

The rearrangement joins TRBV18 to TRBJ2-3, with D unclear. Trimming removed 2 bases at V and 5 bases at J, with 17 bases between. Germline CDR1 reads KGHSH; CDR2 reads LQKENI. The CDR3 runs to 16 residues. The DNA for the CDR3 is TGTGCCAGCTCACCATTGGGCAGCTCCCTATTAGATACGCAGTATTTT. Translated, it gives CASSPLGSSLLDTQYF.

This clonotype was picked up a small number of times. This rearrangement joins TRBV5-6 to TRBJ2-7; D ambiguous. The V gene lost 7 bases and the J gene lost 4 bases, with 18 bases spanning the gap. CDR1 SGHDT and CDR2 YYEEEE come from the germline V gene. The CDR3 is 14 amino acids. The CDR3 nucleotides read TGTGCCAGCGCAAAAATGGGTGGGCCTTACGAGCAGTACTTC. This encodes CASAKMGGPYEQYF.

This clonotype was recorded many times. V gene TRBV5-6 combines with J gene TRBJ2-7; 9 nucleotides agree with TRBD2. CDR3 length: 16 amino acids. The germline V gene encodes CDR1 SGHDT and CDR2 YYEEEE. J lost 1 base, V lost 6 bases, and 11 bases had no gene match. In DNA form, the CDR3 reads TGTGCCAGCAAGAATTGGGCGGGAGGGATATCCTACGAGCAGTACTTC. Its protein product is CASKNWAGGISYEQYF.

This clonotype was seen many times. This chain connects TRBV12-3 or TRBV12-4 to TRBJ2-3, with 7 bases aligning to TRBD2. This CDR3 has 16 residues. V trimming: 6 bases; J trimming: 1 base; junction bases outside the gene matches: 10. CDR3 loop: CASSRAGVAGTDTQYF. Here the CDR3 DNA reads TGTGCCAGCAGCCGCGCGGGGGTAGCGGGCACAGATACGCAGTATTTT.

In the case of this clonotype: Compared with germline, one end of the junction differs, possibly owing to a read error. The genes are TRBV29-1 and TRBJ2-3; 7 nucleotides align to TRBD1. The CDR3 is 13 residues long. Germline V gene lookup returns CDR1 SQVTM and CDR2 ANQGSEA. The DNA for the CDR3 is TGCAGCGTCGTGGGGGACAGCATAGATACGCAGTATTTT. It codes for CSVVGDSIDTQYF.

This clonotype was observed many times. The chain has TRBV29-1 and TRBJ2-2; 7 nucleotides align to TRBD1. There are 17 residues in the CDR3. The V segment lost 4 bases and the J segment 1 base; nucleotides outside the gene matches: 12. From germline, CDR1 is SQVTM and CDR2 ANQGSEA. The CDR3 protein is CSVGLPGTVRNTGELFF. CDR3 nucleotides: TGCAGCGTTGGGTTACCCGGGACAGTGAGGAACACCGGGGAGCTGTTTTTT.

At least ten counts were recorded for this clonotype. The V call is TRBV28, the J call TRBJ2-7; 9 bases align to TRBD1. CDR1 MDHEN and CDR2 SYDVKM come from the germline V gene. Trimming took 5 bases from V and 0 from J; bases not matched to a gene: 5. The CDR3 has 15 residues. CDR3 amino acids: CASSEDRGGSYEQYF. In DNA, the CDR3 is TGTGCCAGCAGTGAAGACAGGGGGGGCTCCTACGAGCAGTACTTC.

This clonotype was counted only a few times. CDR3 nucleotide sequence: TGTGCCAGCAGCAGAGATTGGGGGGGAACTGGGGCCAACGTCCTGACTTTC. This codes for CASSRDWGGTGANVLTF. The chain employs TRBV2 and TRBJ2-6, with TRBD2 matching 7 bases. Germline trimming cut 6 bases from V and 2 bases from J; bases unmatched to any gene: 10. The CDR3 runs 17 residues. Germline loops: CDR1 SNHLY, CDR2 FYNNEI.

This clonotype showed up many times. V gene TRBV7-2 combines with J gene TRBJ2-1; D gene ambiguous. The CDR3 is 16 residues long. V gave up 1 base and J gave up 6 bases, with 16 bases separating them. The germline V gene has CDR1 SGHTA and CDR2 FQGNSA. Written as DNA, the CDR3 is TGTGCCAGCAGCTTAGAGGGCCCAACCGCCCGCAATGAGCAGTTCTTC. Translated, it gives CASSLEGPTARNEQFF.

This clonotype was detected ten times or more. The chain has TRBV19 and TRBJ1-2; D gene ambiguous. Looked up from germline, CDR1 is LNHDA and CDR2 is SQIVND (reference sequence). The V gene lost 3 bases and the J gene lost 1 base, with 3 bases spanning the gap. The CDR3 is 12 residues long. The CDR3 region has the DNA TGTGCCAGTAGTATCAATAACTATGGCTACACCTTC. It specifies CASSINNYGYTF.

The chain combines TRBV11-3 with TRBJ1-4; possibly TRBD1 for D (5 bases). CDR1 and CDR2 (germline): SGHNT, YENEEA. This CDR3 is 14 amino acids long. Trimming shortened V by 5 bases and J by 5 bases, and 12 bases separated the two germline ends. Here the CDR3 reads CASSEDNANEKLFF. Here the CDR3 DNA reads TGTGCCAGCAGCGAGGACAACGCAAATGAAAAACTGTTTTTT.

This clonotype was counted a few times. This chain joins TRBV5-1 and TRBJ2-3; 15 bases line up with TRBD2. J was trimmed by 3 bases and V by 3 bases; bases with no gene match: 2. Per germline, CDR1 SGHRS and CDR2 YFSETQ. The CDR3 loop spans 16 amino acids. This CDR3 reads CASSWGLAGGTDTQYF. In DNA, the CDR3 is TGCGCCAGCAGCTGGGGACTAGCGGGGGGAACAGATACGCAGTATTTT.